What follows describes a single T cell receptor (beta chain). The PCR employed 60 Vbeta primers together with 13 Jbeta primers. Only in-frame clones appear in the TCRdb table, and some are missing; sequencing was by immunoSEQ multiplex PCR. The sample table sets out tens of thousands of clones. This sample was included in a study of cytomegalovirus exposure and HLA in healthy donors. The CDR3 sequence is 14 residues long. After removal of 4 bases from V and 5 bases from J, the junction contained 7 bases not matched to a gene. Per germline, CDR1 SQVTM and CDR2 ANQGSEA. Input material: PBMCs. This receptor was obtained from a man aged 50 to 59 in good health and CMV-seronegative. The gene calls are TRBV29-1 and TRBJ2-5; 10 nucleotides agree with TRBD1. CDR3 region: CSVGRGTGVETQYF. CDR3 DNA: TGCAGCGTTGGTCGCGGGACAGGGGTGGAGACCCAGTACTTC.